Below, 17 T cell receptor beta chains from the same sample are listed, as sequenced in a study of cytomegalovirus exposure and HLA in healthy donors (dated 2017 in TCRdb). Receptor libraries were prepared by the immunoSEQ multiplex PCR assay. For the multiplex PCR, a mixture combining 60 forward primers for TCR Vbeta segments and 13 reverse primers for TCR Jbeta segments was used. Not all clones reach the TCRdb copy of this immuneACCESS table, which keeps in-frame sequences only. Checked studies attribute under half of the gap to unresolved V genes and leave the rest unexplained. Present in this sample are 200,000 or so clones, about 85% of which were seen just once. The ten largest clones capture 3% to 4% of the sample. Sequenced: PBMCs. These receptors all come from a man aged 45-65 years in good health and CMV-seronegative.

This clone was observed a few times. The chain uses TRBV27 and TRBJ2-7, with D unclear. V was cut by 0 bases and J by 2 bases, with 5 bases left in between. Per germline, CDR1 MNHEY and CDR2 SMNVEV (reference sequence). The CDR3 is 13 amino acids. This chain's CDR3 is CASSLSLPYEQYF. The CDR3 DNA is TGTGCCAGCAGTTTATCCCTTCCCTACGAGCAGTACTTC.

The rearrangement uses TRBV7-8 and TRBJ2-7; D gene unclear. Germline CDR1 is SGHVS and CDR2 is FQNEAQ. V was cut by 4 bases and J by 4 bases, with 5 bases left in between. The CDR3 sequence is 11 residues long. The CDR3 sequence: CASSSQYEQYF. The DNA of the CDR3 is TGTGCCAGCAGCTCACAATACGAGCAGTACTTC.

The chain is built from TRBV11-3 and TRBJ1-5; tentatively, D is TRBD1 (5 bases). The CDR3 consists of 16 residues. Germline assignment: CDR1 SGHNT and CDR2 YENEEA. V was pared by 0 bases and J by 1 base, with 10 bases between. CDR3 protein: CASSLDGGGSNQPQHF. The CDR3 DNA sequence: TGTGCCAGCAGCTTAGATGGGGGGGGGAGCAATCAGCCCCAGCATTTT.

The V and J genes are TRBV7-6 and TRBJ2-1, with TRBD2 as a possible D gene (6 bases). The length of the CDR3 is 15 residues. Trimming took off 2 bases at V and 0 bases at J, with 8 bases between the two ends. Germline V gives CDR1 SGHVS, CDR2 FNYEAQ. The DNA for the CDR3 is TGTGCCAGCAGCTTAATTAGCGGCTCCTACAATGAGCAGTTCTTC. It encodes CASSLISGSYNEQFF.

The chain couples TRBV5-1 to TRBJ2-1; D is possibly TRBD2 (6 bases). This CDR3 is built from 17 residues. The ends were cut back, 4 bases at V and 4 bases at J, with 21 bases in the middle. Germline loops: CDR1 SGHRS, CDR2 YFSETQ. DNA for the CDR3: TGCGCCAGCAGCGGGGGGACGGGGATAATTGGGTACAATGAGCAGTTCTTC. The encoded protein is CASSGGTGIIGYNEQFF.

This rearrangement joins TRBV6-5 to TRBJ1-5; 7 positions match TRBD1. CDR3 length equals 15 residues. Per the germline V gene, CDR1 is MNHEY and CDR2 is SVGAGI. Losses at the gene ends were 5 bases for V and 1 base for J; bases not matched to a gene: 5. This CDR3 reads CASSPDRVSNQPQHF. CDR3 in DNA: TGTGCCAGCAGTCCCGACAGGGTCAGCAATCAGCCCCAGCATTTT.

The J gene is TRBJ2-1, the V gene TRBV7-7; no clear D. This CDR3 is built from 14 residues. Trimming pared 5 bases from V and 3 bases from J, leaving 11 bases between. Germline V gene sequence: CDR1 SSHAT, CDR2 FNYEAQ (reference sequence). CDR3 bases: TGTGCCAGCAGCCCAAACGAGCTCTACAATGAGCAGTTCTTC. It translates to CASSPNELYNEQFF.

J is TRBJ2-7 and V is TRBV7-2, with D possibly matching TRBD2 (5 bases). The CDR3 has 14 amino acids. CDR1 SGHTA and CDR2 FQGNSA come from the germline V gene. V was trimmed by 0 bases and J by 2 bases, leaving 8 bases between them. Here the CDR3 DNA reads TGTGCCAGCAGCTTAGCGCCGGGGACCTACGAGCAGTACTTC. The encoded protein is CASSLAPGTYEQYF. Full variable domain (outside the CDR3, taken from reference TRBV7-2 and TRBJ2-7): GAGVSQSPSNKVTEKGKDVELRCDPISGHTALYWYRQSLGQGLEFLIYFQGNSAPDKSGLPSDRFSAERTGGSVSTLTIQRTQQEDSAVYLCASSLAPGTYEQYFGPGTRLTVT.

The chain couples TRBV4-1 to TRBJ2-1; a weak D match, TRBD1 (6 bases). The length of the CDR3 is 18 residues. Trimming took 2 bases from V and 6 from J, leaving 23 bases between them. Germline V CDR1 and CDR2: MGHRA, YSYEKL. CDR3 protein: CASSQTLSPDRLRNEQFF. The CDR3 nucleotides are TGCGCCAGCAGCCAAACCCTCTCCCCAGACAGGTTGCGCAATGAGCAGTTCTTC.

In this sample, this clone turned up a few times. This chain joins TRBV7-8 and TRBJ2-7; 7 nucleotides match TRBD2. Looked up from germline, CDR1 is SGHVS and CDR2 is FQNEAQ. The CDR3 loop spans 17 amino acids. The ends lost 2 bases at V and 6 bases at J; junction bases unmatched: 16. CDR3 in DNA: TGTGCCAGCAGCTTAAGGCCCTTAGCAGAGCGGGGCCTCGAGCAGTACTTC. This codes for CASSLRPLAERGLEQYF.

This chain connects TRBV27 to TRBJ1-1; 8 bases match TRBD1. This CDR3 comprises 15 residues. Trimming at V came to 0 bases and at J to 4 bases, leaving 4 bases not matched to a gene. Germline V gene data show CDR1 as MNHEY and CDR2 as SMNVEV (reference sequence). The DNA of the CDR3 is TGTGCCAGCAGTTTATCGCAGGGGGCGTTCACTGAAGCTTTCTTT. As protein: CASSLSQGAFTEAFF.

This chain connects TRBV5-1 to TRBJ2-3; weak D call: TRBD2 (6 bases). CDR3 size: 16 residues. Germline loops: CDR1 SGHRS, CDR2 YFSETQ. Trimming removed 4 bases at V and 0 bases at J, with 15 bases between. CDR3 DNA sequence: TGCGCCAGCAGCGGCGCTAGCGACCCTAGCACAGATACGCAGTATTTT. It specifies CASSGASDPSTDTQYF.

The chain combines TRBV2 with TRBJ1-1; unclear D gene. Germline CDR1 is SNHLY and CDR2 is FYNNEI. This CDR3 comprises 13 residues. The V end lost 6 bases, the J end lost 2 bases, and 10 bases lay between the germline ends. CDR3 region: CASREEVNTEAFF. CDR3 nucleotides: TGTGCCAGCAGGGAGGAAGTAAACACTGAAGCTTTCTTT. Combining the CDR3 with reference TRBV2 and TRBJ1-1 gives the whole variable domain EPEVTQTPSHQVTQMGQEVILRCVPISNHLYFYWYRQILGQKVEFLVSFYNNEISEKSEIFDDQFSVERPDGSNFTLKIRSTKLEDSAMYFCASREEVNTEAFFGQGTRLTVV.

V is TRBV9 and J is TRBJ2-3; 12 nucleotides agree with TRBD2. CDR3 size: 17 residues. Trimming at V came to 3 bases and at J to 2 bases, leaving 7 bases not matched to a gene. From germline, CDR1 is SGDLS and CDR2 YYNGEE. The CDR3 sequence is CASSGRLAGDLTDTQYF. The CDR3 nucleotides read TGTGCCAGCAGCGGCCGACTAGCGGGGGACCTCACAGATACGCAGTATTTT. Full variable domain (rest looked up from reference TRBV9 and TRBJ2-3): DSGVTQTPKHLITATGQRVTLRCSPRSGDLSVYWYQQSLDQGLQFLIQYYNGEERAKGNILERFSAQQFPDLHSELNLSSLELGDSALYFCASSGRLAGDLTDTQYFGPGTRLTVL.

The rearrangement uses TRBV5-6 and TRBJ2-1; 9 bases are a match to TRBD2. Trimming at V came to 3 bases and at J to 6 bases, leaving 13 bases not matched to a gene. This CDR3 has 17 residues. Germline CDR1 and CDR2: SGHDT and YYEEEE. The CDR3: CASSSRKRERGVNEQFF. CDR3 DNA sequence: TGTGCCAGCAGCTCTCGCAAACGGGAGCGGGGGGTCAATGAGCAGTTCTTC. Full variable domain (outside the CDR3, taken from reference TRBV5-6 and TRBJ2-1): DAGVTQSPTHLIKTRGQQVTLRCSPKSGHDTVSWYQQALGQGPQFIFQYYEEEERQRGNFPDRFSGHQFPNYSSELNVNALLLGDSALYLCASSSRKRERGVNEQFFGPGTRLTVL.

The chain is built from TRBV6-5 and TRBJ2-1, with 9 nucleotides matching TRBD2. J lost 6 bases, V lost 4 bases, and 4 bases had no gene match. The CDR3 covers 14 residues. Germline-derived CDR1 and CDR2 are MNHEY and SVGAGI. CDR3 DNA sequence: TGTGCCAGCAGTTTAGCGGGGGTGGGCAATGAGCAGTTCTTC. Its translation is CASSLAGVGNEQFF.

This clone was detected once. The V call is TRBV6-5, the J call TRBJ2-7; 7 nucleotides line up with TRBD1. Germline trimming cut 6 bases from V and 4 bases from J; bases unmatched to any gene: 12. This CDR3 spans 15 amino acids. The V gene's germline CDR1 is MNHEY and CDR2 SVGAGI. Written as DNA, the CDR3 is TGTGCCAGCAGCCGGGACGACAGGGTATCTTACGAGCAGTACTTC. Protein: CASSRDDRVSYEQYF.